These 31 T cell receptor beta chains were sequenced from one sample in a study of CD8 T cells in ankylosing spondylitis. The study, taken as a whole, reports: For ankylosing spondylitis blood, a TCR beta motif of under ten highly homologous variants appeared characteristic.

These TCRs' antigens remain unknown. One entry per CDR3 protein results from TCRdb running MiXCR on the 5' RACE reads. The sample holds around 450,000 distinct CDR3 sequences; 25% to 30% are singletons and the top ten take 0.89%. Material for sequencing was blood, either unsorted or a sorted T cell fraction (not recorded which). The origin of the receptors is a male donor with ankylosing spondylitis.

The chain joins TRBV7-8 to TRBJ2-5; D perhaps matches TRBD1 (6 bases). CDR1 is SGHVS and CDR2 is FQNEAQ in the germline V gene. The CDR3 has 15 amino acids. V was trimmed by 5 bases and J by 4 bases, leaving 17 bases between them. CDR3 sequence: CASSPKGDLGETQYF. CDR3 coding DNA: TGTGCCAGCAGCCCGAAGGGGGACCTTGGAGAGACCCAGTACTTC.

The chain has TRBV7-2 and TRBJ1-4; D remains unclear. Germline CDR1 reads SGHTA; CDR2 reads FQGNSA. Trimming took off 1 base at V and 4 bases at J, with 10 bases between the two ends. The CDR3 is made up of 15 amino acids. This CDR3 reads CASSLVGQRNEKLFF. CDR3 bases: TGTGCCAGCAGCTTAGTTGGTCAGCGTAATGAAAAACTGTTTTTT. The full variable domain, rest sourced from reference TRBV7-2 and TRBJ1-4, is GAGVSQSPSNKVTEKGKDVELRCDPISGHTALYWYRQSLGQGLEFLIYFQGNSAPDKSGLPSDRFSAERTGGSVSTLTIQRTQQEDSAVYLCASSLVGQRNEKLFFGSGTQLSVL.

A few counts support this clonotype. The chain employs TRBV7-9 and TRBJ2-3; no reliable D call. The CDR3 runs to 11 residues. V lost 5 bases, J lost 12 bases, and 12 bases lay in between. The germline V gene encodes CDR1 SEHNR and CDR2 FQNEAQ (reference sequence). The CDR3 bases are TGTGCCAGCAGCCCCGCCCATCACCAGTATTTT. Amino acid sequence: CASSPAHHQYF.

There are a few counts of this clonotype. This chain joins TRBV12-3 or TRBV12-4 and TRBJ2-7; TRBD1 is a possible D gene (5 bases). The CDR3 is 12 amino acids. The V and J ends lost 3 bases and 4 bases respectively, with 7 bases between them. The CDR3 DNA is TGTGCCAGCAGTTTGGGGCAGTACGAGCAGTACTTC. Its protein product is CASSLGQYEQYF.

The chain has TRBV20-1 and TRBJ1-1; D gene uncertain. Germline V lookup: CDR1 DFQATT, CDR2 SNEGSKA (reference sequence). V gave up 2 bases and J gave up 4 bases, with 11 bases separating them. This CDR3 region has 13 residues. The CDR3 DNA sequence: TGCAGTGCTAGAATACATCCGACCACTGAAGCTTTCTTT. Protein sequence: CSARIHPTTEAFF.

The V gene is TRBV5-1, the J gene TRBJ2-7, with 13 bases that match TRBD2. Unmatched junction bases numbered 4, after V lost 5 bases and J lost 5 bases. Germline values: CDR1 SGHRS, CDR2 YFSETQ. The CDR3 totals 14 residues. This CDR3 reads CASRRTSGSHEQYF. CDR3 sequence (DNA): TGCGCCAGCAGAAGGACTAGCGGGAGCCACGAGCAGTACTTC.

The chain joins TRBV24-1 to TRBJ1-2; D is unclear. V was shortened by 0 bases and J by 6 bases, with 4 bases between the two germline ends. CDR1 and CDR2 from the germline V gene are KGHDR and SFDVKD. The CDR3 runs to 12 residues. The CDR3 sequence: CATSDLRDGYTF. CDR3 nucleotides: TGTGCCACCAGTGATTTGAGGGATGGCTACACCTTC.

The chain links TRBV7-9 to TRBJ1-6, with a weak D call TRBD1 (6 bases). The germline gives CDR1 SEHNR, CDR2 FQNEAQ (reference sequence). V lost 4 bases, J lost 9 bases, and 13 bases lay in between. This CDR3 has 14 amino acids. CDR3 in amino acids: CASSSQGIGSPLHF. CDR3 sequence (DNA): TGTGCCAGCAGCTCACAGGGAATAGGTTCACCCCTCCACTTT.

This clonotype has a handful of counts. J is TRBJ2-6 and V is TRBV11-2; D not certain. The germline V gene has CDR1 SGHAT and CDR2 FQNNGV. The CDR3 totals 16 residues. V dropped 2 bases and J dropped 0 bases, with 8 bases sitting between them. CDR3 protein: CASSLLANSGANVLTF. CDR3 DNA sequence: TGTGCCAGCAGCTTATTGGCGAACTCTGGGGCCAACGTCCTGACTTTC.

This clonotype was picked up a small number of times. The V and J genes are TRBV7-2 and TRBJ2-7; 9 bases line up with TRBD2. The V and J ends lost 4 bases and 3 bases, in that order; junction bases with no gene match: 7. Germline V gene sequence: CDR1 SGHTA, CDR2 FQGNSA. The CDR3 is 15 amino acids. The CDR3 nucleotides are TGTGCCAGCAGCTCACAGGGGACTAGCAGCTACGAGCAGTACGTC. Encoded protein: CASSSQGTSSYEQYV.

There are a few counts of this clonotype. V is TRBV3-1 and J is TRBJ2-1; 7 nucleotides agree with TRBD2. Germline values: CDR1 LGHDT, CDR2 YNNKEL (reference sequence). The CDR3 spans 16 residues. Trimming took 2 bases from V and 10 from J; bases not matched to a gene: 14. The CDR3 nucleotides read TGTGCCAGCAGCCAATTGGCTAGCGGAGTCGAAAGAGAGCAGTTCTTC. It translates to CASSQLASGVEREQFF.

The chain carries TRBV7-2 and TRBJ2-1; D not certain. This CDR3 has 16 amino acids. Germline lookup yields CDR1 SGHTA and CDR2 FQGNSA. V was clipped by 2 bases and J by 7 bases, with 18 bases between them. For the CDR3, the DNA is TGTGCCAGCAGCTTAAATAGGCAAGGCCTGGGGAATGAGCAGTTCTTC. It yields the protein CASSLNRQGLGNEQFF.

This clonotype has a handful of counts. The V call is TRBV20-1, the J call TRBJ2-1; 7 nucleotides agree with TRBD2. CDR3 size: 16 residues. J gave up 10 bases and V 6 bases, and 21 bases lay outside the gene matches. Germline CDR1 and CDR2: DFQATT and SNEGSKA (reference sequence). CDR3 amino acids: CSAGGNSFGSGYEQFF. Written as DNA, the CDR3 is TGCAGTGCCGGGGGAAATTCATTTGGTAGCGGGTACGAGCAGTTCTTC.

This clonotype appeared a few times. The chain employs TRBV6-1 and TRBJ2-3, with TRBD1 identical over 12 bases. Trimming cost V 5 bases and J 2 bases; bases outside gene matches: 11. Per the germline V gene, CDR1 is MNHNS and CDR2 is SASEGT. The CDR3 runs to 18 residues. The CDR3 bases are TGTGCCAGCAGTCAGGGACAGGGGGCACTAGCGAACACAGATACGCAGTATTTT. It specifies CASSQGQGALANTDTQYF.

This clonotype has ten or more counts. The gene calls are TRBV29-1 and TRBJ1-2; no reliable D call. V was cut by 4 bases and J by 1 base, with 10 bases left in between. The CDR3 has 13 residues. Germline-derived CDR1 and CDR2 are SQVTM and ANQGSEA. CDR3 region: CSVALALNYGYTF. The CDR3 DNA follows: TGCAGCGTTGCATTAGCGCTTAACTATGGCTACACCTTC.

In its sample, this clonotype was seen many times. The rearrangement joins TRBV20-1 to TRBJ2-1, with TRBD2 identical over 9 bases. This CDR3 contains 15 residues. V gave up 1 base and J gave up 2 bases; unmatched junction bases: 3. The germline V gene encodes CDR1 DFQATT and CDR2 SNEGSKA (reference sequence). The CDR3: CSARVGGRAYNEQFF. The CDR3 coding sequence is TGCAGTGCTAGAGTCGGCGGGAGGGCCTACAATGAGCAGTTCTTC.

The rearrangement joins TRBV7-9 to TRBJ1-5; 8 positions agree with TRBD1. Germline CDR1 SEHNR, CDR2 FQNEAQ (reference sequence). V lost 1 base, J lost 6 bases, and 5 bases stayed unmatched. This CDR3 is built from 15 residues. DNA for the CDR3: TGTGCCAGCAGCTTAGGAACAGGGGGTTTTCAGCCCCAGCATTTT. Residues: CASSLGTGGFQPQHF.

This chain uses TRBV7-9 with TRBJ2-3; 11 positions agree with TRBD2. V lost 5 bases to trimming and J lost 4 bases; unmatched junction nucleotides: 8. Germline V gives CDR1 SEHNR, CDR2 FQNEAQ (reference sequence). This CDR3 region has 16 residues. This chain's CDR3 is CASSPTGTSGSDTQYF. CDR3 coding DNA: TGTGCCAGCAGCCCCACCGGGACTAGCGGCTCAGATACGCAGTATTTT.

The V and J genes are TRBV20-1 and TRBJ2-3; 8 nucleotides align to TRBD2. Germline CDR1 and CDR2: DFQATT and SNEGSKA (reference sequence). CDR3 length: 15 amino acids. The V segment lost 8 bases and the J segment 6 bases; nucleotides outside the gene matches: 16. Here the CDR3 reads CSPEEASGPRDTQYF. As DNA, the CDR3 is TGCAGTCCTGAGGAGGCTAGCGGGCCAAGGGATACGCAGTATTTT.

This clonotype was picked up a small number of times. The chain joins TRBV11-2 to TRBJ1-4; tentatively, D is TRBD1 (6 bases). Trimming cost V 5 bases and J 6 bases, with 13 bases left between them. CDR3 size: 14 residues. From germline, CDR1 is SGHAT and CDR2 FQNNGV. The CDR3 bases are TGTGCCAGCAGCCCGAGGGGGACGTATGAAAAACTGTTTTTT. It translates to CASSPRGTYEKLFF.

V and J are TRBV2 and TRBJ2-3; D is perhaps TRBD1 (6 bases). Germline V gives CDR1 SNHLY, CDR2 FYNNEI. The CDR3 sequence is 16 residues long. V was cut by 4 bases and J by 2 bases, with 16 bases left in between. CDR3 in amino acids: CASSVLTGINTDTQYF. In DNA form, the CDR3 reads TGTGCCAGCAGTGTCTTAACAGGGATTAACACAGATACGCAGTATTTT. Complete variable domain (other parts from reference TRBV2 and TRBJ2-3): EPEVTQTPSHQVTQMGQEVILRCVPISNHLYFYWYRQILGQKVEFLVSFYNNEISEKSEIFDDQFSVERPDGSNFTLKIRSTKLEDSAMYFCASSVLTGINTDTQYFGPGTRLTVL.

V gene TRBV5-1 combines with J gene TRBJ2-1; TRBD2 matches 8 bases. This CDR3 is 17 amino acids long. Germline values: CDR1 SGHRS, CDR2 YFSETQ. The V gene end was trimmed by 0 bases and the J gene end by 0 bases; junction bases not matched to a gene: 5. CDR3 nucleotides: TGCGCCAGCAGCTTGGCGTCTAGCGGGCTCTCCTACAATGAGCAGTTCTTC. Residues: CASSLASSGLSYNEQFF.

The chain is built from TRBV29-1 and TRBJ2-3; D might be TRBD1 or TRBD2, each matching 7 bases. This CDR3 contains 16 residues. Germline assignment: CDR1 SQVTM and CDR2 ANQGSEA. The V gene lost 7 bases and the J gene lost 0 bases, with 20 bases spanning the gap. The CDR3 loop reads CSGGGSDRISTDTQYF. As DNA, the CDR3 is TGCAGCGGGGGGGGGTCGGACAGGATTAGCACAGATACGCAGTATTTT.

V gene TRBV10-2 combines with J gene TRBJ2-1; TRBD2 matches at 8 bases. J was trimmed by 8 bases and V by 6 bases; bases with no gene match: 12. The CDR3 covers 15 residues. Germline values: CDR1 WSHSY, CDR2 SAAADI. The CDR3 bases are TGCGCCAGCAGGGATCAGGGACTAGGTTTTGATGAGCAGTTCTTC. It codes for CASRDQGLGFDEQFF.

The V gene is TRBV11-3, the J gene TRBJ2-4; D ambiguous. The V gene's germline CDR1 is SGHNT and CDR2 YENEEA. Trimming took off 5 bases at V and 7 bases at J, with 9 bases between the two ends. The CDR3 runs 12 residues. The CDR3: CASSPDRNIQYF. DNA for the CDR3: TGTGCCAGCAGCCCGGATCGGAACATTCAGTACTTC.

V usage is TRBV20-1 and J usage is TRBJ2-2; maybe TRBD1 (5 bases). CDR1 is DFQATT and CDR2 is SNEGSKA in the germline V gene (reference sequence). This CDR3 comprises 15 residues. Between the trimmed V and J ends, which lost 0 bases and 3 bases, there was a span of 11 bases. The CDR3 DNA reads as TGCAGTGCTAGAGACCCCGACAGATACACCGGGGAGCTGTTTTTT. It is translated as CSARDPDRYTGELFF.

The table lists this clonotype with a few counts. J is TRBJ1-5 and V is TRBV7-2; D unclear. Trimming took 5 bases from V and 2 from J, leaving 10 bases between them. CDR3 length: 14 amino acids. The germline CDR1 and CDR2 sequences are SGHTA and FQGNSA. DNA of the CDR3: TGTGCCAGCAGCCAGACATGGGGCAATCAGCCCCAGCATTTT. Protein product: CASSQTWGNQPQHF.

This clonotype was detected once. The DNA for the CDR3 is TGTGCCAGCAGTGGGCTAGCGGGAGGGCCATCAGATACGCAGTATTTT. Protein sequence: CASSGLAGGPSDTQYF. The gene calls are TRBV2 and TRBJ2-3; 12 bases fit TRBD2. The CDR3 runs 16 residues. J gave up 4 bases and V 4 bases, and 6 bases lay outside the gene matches. Germline CDR1 reads SNHLY; CDR2 reads FYNNEI. Drawing the rest from reference TRBV2 and TRBJ2-3, the complete variable domain is EPEVTQTPSHQVTQMGQEVILRCVPISNHLYFYWYRQILGQKVEFLVSFYNNEISEKSEIFDDQFSVERPDGSNFTLKIRSTKLEDSAMYFCASSGLAGGPSDTQYFGPGTRLTVL.

This clonotype was counted only a few times. The chain is built from TRBV3-1 and TRBJ2-2; 9 bases fit TRBD2. CDR1 and CDR2 (germline): LGHDT, YNNKEL (reference sequence). The CDR3 is made up of 15 amino acids. The ends lost 1 base at V and 3 bases at J; junction bases unmatched: 0. As DNA, the CDR3 is TGTGCCAGCAGCCAAGTAGCGGGAGACACCGGGGAGCTGTTTTTT. Amino acids: CASSQVAGDTGELFF.

This clonotype was found a few times. The chain has TRBV3-1 and TRBJ2-7, with a weak D call TRBD2 (5 bases). Trimming left V 2 bases short and J 0 bases short, with 14 bases between. The CDR3 contains 16 residues. Looked up from germline, CDR1 is LGHDT and CDR2 is YNNKEL (reference sequence). CDR3 sequence reads: CASSQPPSGVSYEQYF. For the CDR3, the DNA is TGTGCCAGCAGCCAACCCCCCTCCGGGGTCTCCTACGAGCAGTACTTC.

The CDR3, as DNA: TGTGCCAGCAGTGGTGATGGGCCCGGGGAGCTGTTTTTT. Translation gives CASSGDGPGELFF. This chain uses TRBV2 with TRBJ2-2, with D unresolved. The CDR3 length is 13 residues. Trimming cost V 4 bases and J 6 bases, with 9 bases left between them. From germline, CDR1 is SNHLY and CDR2 FYNNEI.